This passage covers 3 T cell receptor beta chains from one sample sequenced in a study of identical twins. TCRdb called the 5' RACE reads again in MiXCR, with one record for every CDR3 protein. This repertoire shows 700,000 or so distinct CDR3 sequences, over 8.5% found once; its top ten account for 0.8% to 1%. This same sample was also taken into another study, of yellow fever vaccine responses in identical twins.

The sequenced sample was PBMCs. Every receptor here comes from a woman aged 18-29 years in good health.

This clonotype came up many times. J is TRBJ2-7 and V is TRBV12-3 or TRBV12-4; D perhaps matches TRBD2 (6 bases). The CDR3 runs to 13 residues. V was cut by 6 bases and J by 6 bases, with 15 bases left in between. Written as DNA, the CDR3 is TGTGCCAGCAGCCCCTGGGCTAGCGTCGAGCAGTACTTC. Encoded protein: CASSPWASVEQYF.

Ten or more counts support this clonotype. J is TRBJ2-5 and V is TRBV7-2; maybe TRBD1 (5 bases). This CDR3 spans 13 amino acids. Between the trimmed V and J ends, which lost 5 bases and 2 bases, there was a span of 9 bases. Germline V CDR1 and CDR2: SGHTA, FQGNSA. The CDR3 here is CASSRGQQETQYF. CDR3 DNA: TGTGCCAGCAGCAGAGGACAACAAGAGACCCAGTACTTC.

The chain is built from TRBV29-1 and TRBJ2-1; the D gene is possibly TRBD2 (6 bases). V was shortened by 8 bases and J by 5 bases, with 19 bases between the two germline ends. CDR1 and CDR2 from the germline V gene are SQVTM and ANQGSEA. This CDR3 contains 14 residues. The CDR3 DNA follows: TGCAGCACCAACGGGGGTACCCGTCACAATGAGCAGTTCTTC. This encodes CSTNGGTRHNEQFF.